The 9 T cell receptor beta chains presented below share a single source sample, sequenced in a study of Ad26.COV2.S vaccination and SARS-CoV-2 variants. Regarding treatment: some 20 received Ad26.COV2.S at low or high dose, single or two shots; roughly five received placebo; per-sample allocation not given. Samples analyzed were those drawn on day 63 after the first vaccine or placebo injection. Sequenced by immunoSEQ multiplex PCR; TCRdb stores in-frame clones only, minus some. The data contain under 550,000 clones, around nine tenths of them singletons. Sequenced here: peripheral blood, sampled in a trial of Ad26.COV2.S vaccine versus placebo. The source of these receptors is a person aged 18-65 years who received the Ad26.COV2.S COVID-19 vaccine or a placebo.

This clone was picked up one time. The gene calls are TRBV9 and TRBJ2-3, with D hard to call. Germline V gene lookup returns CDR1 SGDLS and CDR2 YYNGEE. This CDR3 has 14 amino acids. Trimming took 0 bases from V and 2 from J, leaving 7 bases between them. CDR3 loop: CASSVDSPTDTQYF. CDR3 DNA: TGTGCCAGCAGCGTAGATTCCCCCACAGATACGCAGTATTTT.

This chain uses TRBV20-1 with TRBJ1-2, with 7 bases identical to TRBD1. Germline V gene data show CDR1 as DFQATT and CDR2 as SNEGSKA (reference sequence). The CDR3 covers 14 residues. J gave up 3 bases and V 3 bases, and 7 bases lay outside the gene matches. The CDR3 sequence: CSASRQGSYYGYTF. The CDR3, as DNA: TGCAGTGCTAGTCGACAGGGCTCCTACTATGGCTACACCTTC.

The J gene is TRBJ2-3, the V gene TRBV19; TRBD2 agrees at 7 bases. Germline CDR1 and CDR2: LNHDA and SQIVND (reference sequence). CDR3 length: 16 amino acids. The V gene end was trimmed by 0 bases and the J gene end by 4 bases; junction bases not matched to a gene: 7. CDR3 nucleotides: TGTGCCAGTAGTATAGATTCGGGGACTAAAGCAGATACGCAGTATTTT. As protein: CASSIDSGTKADTQYF.

CDR3 coding DNA: TGTGCCAGCAGTTTGACAGGCCTCTATGGCTACACCTTC. The encoded protein is CASSLTGLYGYTF. The chain carries TRBV12-3 or TRBV12-4 and TRBJ1-2; a weak D match, TRBD1 (6 bases). The V end lost 3 bases, the J end lost 4 bases, and 9 bases lay between the germline ends. The CDR3 runs 13 residues.

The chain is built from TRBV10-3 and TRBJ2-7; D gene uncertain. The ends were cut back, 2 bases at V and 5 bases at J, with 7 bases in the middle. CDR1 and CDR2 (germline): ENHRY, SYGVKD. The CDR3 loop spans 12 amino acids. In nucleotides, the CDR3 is TGTGCCATCAGTGAGACGTTCAACGAGCAGTACTTC. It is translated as CAISETFNEQYF.

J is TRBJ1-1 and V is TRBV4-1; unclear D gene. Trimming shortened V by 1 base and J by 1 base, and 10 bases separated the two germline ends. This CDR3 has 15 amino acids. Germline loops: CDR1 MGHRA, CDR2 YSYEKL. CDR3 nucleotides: TGCGCCAGCAGCCAAGTGACATCGGCGAACACTGAAGCTTTCTTT. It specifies CASSQVTSANTEAFF.

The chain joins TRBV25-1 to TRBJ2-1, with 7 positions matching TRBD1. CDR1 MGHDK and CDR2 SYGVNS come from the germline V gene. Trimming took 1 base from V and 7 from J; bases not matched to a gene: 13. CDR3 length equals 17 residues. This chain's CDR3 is CASSESSFGLTGNEQFF. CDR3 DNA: TGTGCCAGCAGTGAATCTTCTTTCGGACTGACAGGGAATGAGCAGTTCTTC.

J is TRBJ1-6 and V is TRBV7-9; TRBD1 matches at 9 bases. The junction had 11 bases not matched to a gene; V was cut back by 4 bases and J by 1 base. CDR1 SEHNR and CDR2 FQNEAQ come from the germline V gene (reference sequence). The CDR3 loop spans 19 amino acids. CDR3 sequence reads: CASSSPGTGYESYNSPLHF. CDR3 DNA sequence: TGTGCCAGCAGCTCCCCCGGGACAGGGTACGAATCCTATAATTCACCCCTCCACTTT.

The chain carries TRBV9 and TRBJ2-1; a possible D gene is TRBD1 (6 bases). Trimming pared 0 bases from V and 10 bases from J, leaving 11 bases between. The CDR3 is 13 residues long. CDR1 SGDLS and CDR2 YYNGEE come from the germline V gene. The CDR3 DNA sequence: TGTGCCAGCAGCGTAGGGGGTGGGACAGAGCAGTTCTTC. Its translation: CASSVGGGTEQFF.